One and the same sample provided the 22 T cell receptor beta chains below, sequenced in a study of blood T cell repertoires in COVID-19. Using immunoSEQ multiplex PCR, the repertoire was profiled, and TCRdb retains in-frame clones only, with some absent. The data contain roughly 200,000 clones, over 75% of them singletons. The sequenced sample consisted of peripheral blood. These TCRs come from a middle-aged man with acute or convalescent COVID-19.

The rearrangement uses TRBV18 and TRBJ2-2; 9 bases fit TRBD1. The CDR3 has 16 residues. Germline CDR1 reads KGHSH; CDR2 reads LQKENI. Trimming cost V 2 bases and J 1 base; bases outside gene matches: 2. The CDR3 protein is CASSPTGQGNTGELFF. In nucleotides, the CDR3 is TGTGCCAGCTCACCAACGGGACAGGGGAACACCGGGGAGCTGTTTTTT.

CDR3 loop: CASGLGQGVGETQYF. CDR3 DNA sequence: TGTGCTAGTGGTTTGGGACAGGGGGTAGGGGAGACCCAGTACTTC. The chain combines TRBV12-5 with TRBJ2-5, with 9 bases matching TRBD1. The CDR3 length is 15 residues. With 1 base clipped from V and 5 bases from J, the junction kept 5 bases outside the gene matches. Germline V gene sequence: CDR1 LGHNT, CDR2 FRNRAP.

V and J are TRBV5-4 and TRBJ2-1; a possible D gene is TRBD1 (6 bases). V lost 2 bases, J lost 8 bases, and 8 bases lay in between. Germline CDR1 SGHNT, CDR2 YYREEE (reference sequence). This CDR3 is built from 12 residues. CDR3 nucleotides: TGTGCCAGCAGCTTAGACAGGTATGAGCAGTTCTTC. It translates to CASSLDRYEQFF.

The chain recombines TRBV28 with TRBJ1-2, with TRBD1 matching 8 bases. Germline lookup yields CDR1 MDHEN and CDR2 SYDVKM. J lost 4 bases, V lost 11 bases, and 15 bases had no gene match. The CDR3 runs to 15 residues. Here the CDR3 reads CAVGPPRTGIYGYTF. In nucleotides, the CDR3 is TGTGCCGTTGGCCCCCCACGGACAGGGATCTATGGCTACACCTTC.

Regarding this clone: Other DNA sequences in this sample translate to the same CDR3. This chain joins TRBV28 and TRBJ2-1, with 12 bases that match TRBD2. CDR1 is MDHEN, CDR2 SYDVKM, per germline. Trimming cost V 3 bases and J 10 bases; bases outside gene matches: 10. The CDR3 contains 16 residues. CDR3 residues: CASSLSLAGGPGEQFF. CDR3 DNA: TGTGCCAGCAGTTTGTCGCTAGCGGGAGGGCCAGGCGAGCAGTTCTTC.

The J gene is TRBJ2-1, the V gene TRBV7-9; D possibly corresponds to TRBD2 (6 bases). The germline V and J ends were trimmed by 5 bases and 8 bases, with 19 bases remaining between them. The CDR3 has 15 residues. Germline values: CDR1 SEHNR, CDR2 FQNEAQ (reference sequence). Written as DNA, the CDR3 is TGTGCCAGCAGCCCCACTAGCCGGGGGTTGGATGAGCAGTTCTTC. Translated: CASSPTSRGLDEQFF.

V is TRBV6-5 and J is TRBJ2-5; 10 bases line up with TRBD2. The CDR3 spans 15 residues. Germline-derived CDR1 and CDR2 are MNHEY and SVGAGI. The V segment lost 6 bases and the J segment 0 bases; nucleotides outside the gene matches: 4. The CDR3 spells CASRRAGGNQETQYF. The CDR3 nucleotides are TGTGCCAGCAGGAGAGCGGGGGGGAACCAAGAGACCCAGTACTTC.

The CDR3 region has the DNA TGTGCCACCAGTGAGAGGCCCGACAGGTCCTCTGGAAACACCATATATTTT. Its protein is CATSERPDRSSGNTIYF. The rearrangement joins TRBV24-1 to TRBJ1-3; D is perhaps TRBD1 (6 bases). V lost 4 bases and J lost 0, with 15 bases in between. The length of the CDR3 is 17 residues. CDR1 and CDR2 from the germline V gene are KGHDR and SFDVKD.

This chain joins TRBV29-1 and TRBJ2-5, with 11 bases lining up with TRBD2. The V segment lost 6 bases and the J segment 4 bases; nucleotides outside the gene matches: 10. The germline V gene encodes CDR1 SQVTM and CDR2 ANQGSEA. The CDR3 covers 15 residues. The CDR3 coding sequence is TGCAGCGTGGGTAGCGGGGGGGCCAGAGGAGAGACCCAGTACTTC. This gives the protein CSVGSGGARGETQYF.

This clone showed up just a few times. The V call is TRBV27, the J call TRBJ1-3, with D possibly matching TRBD1 (5 bases). The V gene's germline CDR1 is MNHEY and CDR2 SMNVEV (reference sequence). CDR3 length: 15 amino acids. Deletions cut 0 bases from V and 3 bases from J, with 9 bases between. The CDR3 region is CASSLSWGVGNTIYF. CDR3 DNA sequence: TGTGCCAGCAGTTTATCGTGGGGGGTTGGAAACACCATATATTTT.

This chain joins TRBV6-6 and TRBJ2-4; 7 bases fit TRBD1. The CDR3 runs 14 residues. Germline-derived CDR1 and CDR2 are MNHNY and SVGAGI (reference sequence). Trimming took 9 bases from V and 0 from J; bases not matched to a gene: 5. The CDR3 here is CASEGQLAKNIQYF. The CDR3 bases are TGTGCCAGTGAGGGACAGCTAGCCAAAAACATTCAGTACTTC.

The chain couples TRBV5-6 to TRBJ1-2; D not certain. The V and J ends lost 0 bases and 9 bases respectively, with 9 bases between them. The CDR3 is 12 amino acids. Germline CDR1 SGHDT, CDR2 YYEEEE. CDR3 sequence: CASSLDEVSYTF. The CDR3 coding sequence is TGTGCCAGCAGCTTGGATGAGGTCAGCTACACCTTC.

The chain links TRBV24-1 to TRBJ1-5, with a possible D match to TRBD1 (5 bases). The CDR3 is 17 amino acids. V was cut by 10 bases and J by 0 bases, with 21 bases left in between. The germline gives CDR1 KGHDR, CDR2 SFDVKD. The CDR3 region is CATSPGGLLYSNQPQHF. CDR3 DNA: TGTGCCACTAGCCCGGGGGGTCTCTTGTATAGCAATCAGCCCCAGCATTTT.

This clone was observed a single time. The rearrangement links TRBV7-2 to TRBJ1-2, with D possibly being TRBD1 (6 bases). Germline lookup yields CDR1 SGHTA and CDR2 FQGNSA. This CDR3 has 16 amino acids. The germline V and J ends were trimmed by 4 bases and 1 base, with 16 bases remaining between them. Here the CDR3 reads CASSSNRGGDNYGYTF. The DNA of the CDR3 is TGTGCCAGCAGCTCGAACAGAGGGGGAGATAACTATGGCTACACCTTC.

This chain joins TRBV6-6 and TRBJ1-4, with D possibly TRBD1 on 5 matching bases. CDR3 length: 15 residues. Germline loops: CDR1 MNHNY, CDR2 SVGAGI (reference sequence). V dropped 3 bases and J dropped 6 bases, with 14 bases sitting between them. In DNA form, the CDR3 reads TGTGCCAGCAGTTATCCGGGGACTTCTCATGAAAAACTGTTTTTT. It specifies CASSYPGTSHEKLFF.

Only one count was recorded for this clone. This chain links TRBV28 with TRBJ1-2, with D unresolved. The germline V gene encodes CDR1 MDHEN and CDR2 SYDVKM. V lost 2 bases to trimming and J lost 4 bases, with 11 bases between them. This CDR3 spans 14 amino acids. CDR3 protein: CASSLGGVRYGYTF. DNA of the CDR3: TGTGCCAGCAGTTTAGGAGGTGTACGCTATGGCTACACCTTC.

This clone was seen only once. The CDR3 DNA is TGTGCCAGCAGTAGACAGGGTTACGATCAGCCCCAGCATTTT. Translating it yields CASSRQGYDQPQHF. The V call is TRBV2, the J call TRBJ1-5; 7 nucleotides match TRBD1. Germline-derived CDR1 and CDR2 are SNHLY and FYNNEI. The V gene end was trimmed by 5 bases and the J gene end by 5 bases; junction bases not matched to a gene: 6. The CDR3 totals 14 residues.

The J gene is TRBJ2-3, the V gene TRBV11-2; no clear D gene. The germline gives CDR1 SGHAT, CDR2 FQNNGV. V was pared by 0 bases and J by 2 bases, with 12 bases between. CDR3 size: 16 residues. CDR3 region: CASSLDQSPYTDTQYF. CDR3 bases: TGTGCCAGCAGCTTAGATCAGTCCCCGTACACAGATACGCAGTATTTT.

The chain employs TRBV27 and TRBJ2-1; 14 bases match TRBD2. There are 16 residues in the CDR3. Trimming at V came to 7 bases and at J to 6 bases, leaving 8 bases not matched to a gene. Germline V gene data show CDR1 as MNHEY and CDR2 as SMNVEV (reference sequence). CDR3 in amino acids: CASMGLAGAFGNEQFF. As DNA, the CDR3 is TGTGCCAGCATGGGACTAGCGGGAGCCTTTGGCAATGAGCAGTTCTTC.

This clone has only one observation. The chain joins TRBV19 to TRBJ1-4, with 11 positions matching TRBD1. V was pared by 5 bases and J by 7 bases, with 3 bases of the junction left unmatched. The V gene's germline CDR1 is LNHDA and CDR2 SQIVND (reference sequence). The CDR3 spans 14 residues. The CDR3 reads CASSPGQGVEKLFF. DNA for the CDR3: TGTGCCAGTAGTCCGGGACAGGGGGTTGAAAAACTGTTTTTT.

The chain has TRBV5-4 and TRBJ2-5, with 10 bases matching TRBD1. Germline CDR1 reads SGHNT; CDR2 reads YYREEE (reference sequence). CDR3 length equals 14 residues. J was trimmed by 6 bases and V by 3 bases; bases with no gene match: 5. In DNA, the CDR3 is TGTGCCAGCAGCTCAGGGGGACAGGGGAAGACCCAGTACTTC. Protein: CASSSGGQGKTQYF.

This sequence joins TRBV5-1 and TRBJ2-1, with 9 bases that match TRBD1. The V segment lost 7 bases and the J segment 6 bases; nucleotides outside the gene matches: 8. The CDR3 contains 14 residues. Per germline, CDR1 SGHRS and CDR2 YFSETQ. CDR3 nucleotide sequence: TGCGCCAGCGGCCGGGACAGGGTTGGCAATGAGCAGTTCTTC. Translation: CASGRDRVGNEQFF. The full variable domain, in which reference TRBV5-1 and TRBJ2-1 provide the parts outside the CDR3, is KAGVTQTPRYLIKTRGQQVTLSCSPISGHRSVSWYQQTPGQGLQFLFEYFSETQRNKGNFPGRFSGRQFSNSRSEMNVSTLELGDSALYLCASGRDRVGNEQFFGPGTRLTVL.